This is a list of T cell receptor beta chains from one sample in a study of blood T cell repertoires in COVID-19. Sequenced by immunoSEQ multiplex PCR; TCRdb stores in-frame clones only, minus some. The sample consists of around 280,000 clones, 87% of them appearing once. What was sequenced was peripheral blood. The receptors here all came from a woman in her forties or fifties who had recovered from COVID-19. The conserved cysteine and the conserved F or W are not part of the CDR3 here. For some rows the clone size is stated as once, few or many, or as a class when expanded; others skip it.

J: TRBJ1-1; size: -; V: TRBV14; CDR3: ASSIKLNTEAF
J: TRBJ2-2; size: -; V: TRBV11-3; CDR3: ASSTGQGRDTGELF
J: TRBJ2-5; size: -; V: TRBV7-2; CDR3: ASSTPQGRGETQY
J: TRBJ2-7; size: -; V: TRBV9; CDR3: ASSARGERSHEQY
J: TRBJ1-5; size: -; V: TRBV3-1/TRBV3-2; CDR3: ASSQVRNQPQH
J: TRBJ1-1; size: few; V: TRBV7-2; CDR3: ASSFTGALNTEAF
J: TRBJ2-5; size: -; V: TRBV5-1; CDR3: ASSRGTGDGETQY
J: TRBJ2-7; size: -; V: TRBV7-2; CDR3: ASSLAPSGYEQY
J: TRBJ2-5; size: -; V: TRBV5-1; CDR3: ASSLGQTQETQY
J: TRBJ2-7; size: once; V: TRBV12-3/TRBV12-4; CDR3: ASSLDRGHEQY
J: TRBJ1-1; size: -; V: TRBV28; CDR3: ASSSHRGLYTEAF
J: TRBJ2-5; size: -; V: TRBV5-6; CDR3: ASSPRDRGIQETQY
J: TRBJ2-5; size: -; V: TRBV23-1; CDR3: ASSQSGGTAQETQY
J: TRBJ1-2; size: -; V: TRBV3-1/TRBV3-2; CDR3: ASSATFTGDYGYT
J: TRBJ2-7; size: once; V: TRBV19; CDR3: ASSEKRASYYEQY
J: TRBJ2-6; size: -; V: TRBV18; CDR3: ASSPGGSGANVLT
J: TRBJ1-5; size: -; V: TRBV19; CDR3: ASRGLGTVSNQPQH
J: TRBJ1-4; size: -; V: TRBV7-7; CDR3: ASSLEGVRLATNEKLF
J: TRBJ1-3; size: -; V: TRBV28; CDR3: ASSGDIRNTIY
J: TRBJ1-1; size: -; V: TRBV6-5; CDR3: ASSYSSQGNTEAF
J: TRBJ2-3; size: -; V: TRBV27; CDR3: ASSLGNRGRRDTQY
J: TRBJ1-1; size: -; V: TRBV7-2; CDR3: ASSLGRATEAF
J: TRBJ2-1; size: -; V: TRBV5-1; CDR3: ASSRTGGYNEQF
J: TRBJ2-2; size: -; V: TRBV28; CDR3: ASGGNTGELF
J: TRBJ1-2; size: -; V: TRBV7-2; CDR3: ASSLEPGGNYGYT
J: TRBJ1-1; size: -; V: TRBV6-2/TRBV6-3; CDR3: ASSYSGADTEAF
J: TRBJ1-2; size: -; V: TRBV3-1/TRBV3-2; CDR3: ASSQLQGNGYT
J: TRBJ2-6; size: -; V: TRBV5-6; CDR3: ASSSGVLLPGTGANVLT
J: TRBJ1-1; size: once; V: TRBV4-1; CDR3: ASSQVHRENTEAF
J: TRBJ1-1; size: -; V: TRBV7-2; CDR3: ASTGGGQGFAF
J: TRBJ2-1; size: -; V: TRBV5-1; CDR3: ASSPSLHNEQF
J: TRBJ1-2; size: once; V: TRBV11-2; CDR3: ASSLGRGRVSNYGYT
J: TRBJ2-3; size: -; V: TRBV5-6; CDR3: ASSLLVGADTQY
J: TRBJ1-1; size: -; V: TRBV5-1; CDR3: ASSFTGGGGTEAF
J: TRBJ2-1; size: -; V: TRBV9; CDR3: ASSETSGLYNEQF
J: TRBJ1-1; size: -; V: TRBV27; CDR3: ASSIDRVSFLYGKAF
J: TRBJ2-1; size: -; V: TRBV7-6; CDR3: ASSWGEGEQF
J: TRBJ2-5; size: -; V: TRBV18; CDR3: ASSPTGLAEETQY
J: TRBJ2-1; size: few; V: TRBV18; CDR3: ASSLSSYNEQF
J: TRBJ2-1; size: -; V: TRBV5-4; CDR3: ASSLYQGAYNEQF
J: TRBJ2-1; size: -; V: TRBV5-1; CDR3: ASSSGTHYNEQF
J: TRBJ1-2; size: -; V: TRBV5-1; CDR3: ASSRDPPGQQRYGYT
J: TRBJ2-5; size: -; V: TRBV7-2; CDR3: ASSRRDRVKSETQY
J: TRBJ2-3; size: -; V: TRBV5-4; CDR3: ASSLRRGEDTQY
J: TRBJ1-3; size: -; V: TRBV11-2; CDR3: ASSLAQGASRNTIY
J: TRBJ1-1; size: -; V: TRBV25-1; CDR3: ASSLGQNTEAF
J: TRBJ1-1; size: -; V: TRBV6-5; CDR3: ASSWGGGGTEAF
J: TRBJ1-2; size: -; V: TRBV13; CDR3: ASSLRRGPEAYGYT
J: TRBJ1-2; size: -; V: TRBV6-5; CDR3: AGARDRLYGYT
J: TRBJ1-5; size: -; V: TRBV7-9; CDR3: ASSPGVGLAGPQH
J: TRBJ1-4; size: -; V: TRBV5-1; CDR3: ASSPGGTGTEEKLF
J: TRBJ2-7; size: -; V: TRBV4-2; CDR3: ASSQVSGIYEQY
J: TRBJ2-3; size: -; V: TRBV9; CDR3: ASSLRGSAGVQY
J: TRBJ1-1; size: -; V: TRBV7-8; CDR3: ASSLPDRGRLVAEAF
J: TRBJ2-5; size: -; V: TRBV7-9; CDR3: ASSFSWTQY
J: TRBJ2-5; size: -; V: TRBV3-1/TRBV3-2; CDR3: ARDGTFQETQY